The 10 T cell receptor beta chains presented below share a single source sample, sequenced in a study of CD8+ T cells in alopecia areata. Regarding treatment: oral pan-JAK inhibitor, 5-10 mg twice daily. RNA was isolated and reverse transcribed to cDNA, the sequencing template. Only in-frame clones appear in the TCRdb table, and some are missing; sequencing was by immunoSEQ multiplex PCR. The sample has 65,000 to 75,000 clones, over 25% seen once. Here the sequenced sample was CD8+ T cells sorted from blood, taken at week 4, from a patient treated with tofacitinib. These receptors all come from a human donor with alopecia areata.

This clone was seen only a few times. Other DNA sequences in this specimen translate into the identical CDR3. This rearrangement joins TRBV4-1 to TRBJ2-7; no clear D gene. The germline V gene encodes CDR1 MGHRA and CDR2 YSYEKL. The CDR3 runs to 13 residues. Trimming took off 0 bases at V and 4 bases at J, with 7 bases between the two ends. The CDR3 DNA reads as TGCGCCAGCAGCCAAGAAGCCGGGTACGAGCAGTACTTC. This encodes CASSQEAGYEQYF.

V and J are TRBV29-1 and TRBJ2-1; maybe TRBD1 (6 bases). The CDR3 is 14 amino acids. V was pared by 5 bases and J by 1 base, with 12 bases between. Germline CDR1 reads SQVTM; CDR2 reads ANQGSEA. CDR3 protein: CSVLGHTSYNEQFF. In DNA form, the CDR3 reads TGCAGCGTTCTGGGACACACGTCCTACAATGAGCAGTTCTTC.

The chain has TRBV7-6 and TRBJ2-1; 7 positions agree with TRBD1. The CDR3 has 15 residues. Germline CDR1 reads SGHVS; CDR2 reads FNYEAQ. With V trimmed by 2 bases and J by 5 bases, 6 bases remained unmatched. CDR3 protein: CASSLWGQPNNEQFF. The CDR3 coding sequence is TGTGCCAGCAGCTTATGGGGACAGCCCAACAATGAGCAGTTCTTC.

The V gene is TRBV4-1, the J gene TRBJ2-7; TRBD2 agrees at 10 bases. The CDR3 loop spans 18 amino acids. The V gene end was trimmed by 1 base and the J gene end by 2 bases; junction bases not matched to a gene: 11. Germline loops: CDR1 MGHRA, CDR2 YSYEKL. CDR3 sequence reads: CASSQVTKSGRGTYEQYF. In DNA, the CDR3 is TGCGCCAGCAGCCAAGTAACTAAAAGCGGGAGGGGTACCTACGAGCAGTACTTC.

V and J are TRBV29-1 and TRBJ2-7; 8 nucleotides align to TRBD2. The CDR3 is 17 amino acids. Trimming removed 1 base from V and 0 bases from J; junction bases left unmatched: 11. Germline-derived CDR1 and CDR2 are SQVTM and ANQGSEA. In DNA form, the CDR3 reads TGCAGCGTTGAAGGGGAGGTCCTGGCGGGAGGCTCCTACGAGCAGTACTTC. Protein: CSVEGEVLAGGSYEQYF.

This clone was seen a few times. V is TRBV9 and J is TRBJ2-2; 15 bases match TRBD2. CDR1 and CDR2 (germline): SGDLS, YYNGEE. This CDR3 has 15 residues. The V gene end was trimmed by 3 bases and the J gene end by 6 bases; junction bases not matched to a gene: 0. This CDR3 reads CASSGTSGRAGELFF. CDR3 in DNA: TGTGCCAGCAGCGGGACTAGCGGGAGGGCCGGGGAGCTGTTTTTT.

The genes are TRBV7-9 and TRBJ2-3; a possible D gene is TRBD2 (6 bases). The CDR3 loop spans 12 amino acids. Between the trimmed V and J ends, which lost 7 bases and 10 bases, there was a span of 15 bases. Looked up from germline, CDR1 is SEHNR and CDR2 is FQNEAQ (reference sequence). The CDR3 sequence: CASIAQGGPQYF. The CDR3 nucleotides are TGTGCCAGCATAGCGCAGGGAGGCCCGCAGTATTTT.

The V gene is TRBV11-2, the J gene TRBJ2-1; TRBD2 is a possible D gene (5 bases). Germline-derived CDR1 and CDR2 are SGHAT and FQNNGV. CDR3 length: 12 amino acids. Between the trimmed V and J ends, which lost 1 base and 8 bases, there was a span of 6 bases. The CDR3 sequence: CASSLGGDEQFF. The CDR3 nucleotides are TGTGCCAGCAGCTTAGGGGGAGATGAGCAGTTCTTC. The variable domain in full, completed from reference TRBV11-2 and TRBJ2-1, reads EAGVAQSPRYKIIEKRQSVAFWCNPISGHATLYWYQQILGQGPKLLIQFQNNGVVDDSQLPKDRFSAERLKGVDSTLKIQPAKLEDSAVYLCASSLGGDEQFFGPGTRLTVL.

This clone was seen a few times. This chain links TRBV30 with TRBJ1-1; D may be TRBD1 (5 bases). Germline CDR1 and CDR2: GTSNPN and SVGIG (reference sequence). Deletions cut 3 bases from V and 1 base from J, with 12 bases between. This CDR3 is 14 amino acids long. CDR3 bases: TGTGCCTGGAGCGGAGTGAGGGGGAACACTGAAGCTTTCTTT. Its translation is CAWSGVRGNTEAFF.

The chain recombines TRBV4-1 with TRBJ2-7; D is uncertain. The germline V and J ends were trimmed by 3 bases and 4 bases, with 7 bases remaining between them. The germline V gene encodes CDR1 MGHRA and CDR2 YSYEKL. CDR3 length: 12 residues. This CDR3 is CASSQVGYEQYF. The CDR3 DNA is TGCGCCAGCAGCCAGGTGGGGTACGAGCAGTACTTC.